The 16 T cell receptor beta chains listed next were all sequenced from one sample in a study of T cell repertoires in cytomegalovirus infection. MiXCR, applied by TCRdb to the reads, yields one record per CDR3 protein. The sample shows approximately 500,000 distinct CDR3 sequences, about 15% of them seen only once. Sequenced sample: CD8+ T cells from PBMCs. The receptors stem from a human donor in good health (CMV status not recorded). Some clones in this sample may be carry-over from other donors' samples.

This clonotype was recorded at least ten times. The chain recombines TRBV7-2 with TRBJ2-1; the match to TRBD2 covers 10 bases. The germline V gene encodes CDR1 SGHTA and CDR2 FQGNSA. The CDR3 spans 15 residues. Trimming removed 5 bases from V and 9 bases from J; junction bases left unmatched: 10. The CDR3 loop is CASSPDSGGYTEQFF. DNA for the CDR3: TGTGCCAGCAGCCCTGATAGCGGGGGGTATACTGAGCAGTTCTTC.

The sample holds many counts of this clonotype. The CDR3 DNA reads as TGTGCCAGCAGTGCCCGGCGGATGAACACTGAAGCTTTCTTT. This encodes CASSARRMNTEAFF. J is TRBJ1-1 and V is TRBV6-1; D is ambiguous. The CDR3 length is 14 residues. CDR1 and CDR2 from the germline V gene are MNHNS and SASEGT. V gave up 4 bases and J gave up 0 bases, with 9 bases separating them.

J is TRBJ1-2 and V is TRBV2, with D tentatively TRBD1 (5 bases). Germline CDR1 is SNHLY and CDR2 is FYNNEI. V gave up 9 bases and J gave up 2 bases, with 16 bases separating them. CDR3 length: 14 amino acids. Here the CDR3 DNA reads TGTGCCAGGGAGCGGGCCTGGGACAACTATGGCTACACCTTC. As protein: CARERAWDNYGYTF.

This clonotype was seen a handful of times. This sequence joins TRBV6-5 and TRBJ1-2; TRBD1 matches at 8 bases. The germline V gene has CDR1 MNHEY and CDR2 SVGAGI. The CDR3 sequence is 14 residues long. The trim removed 7 bases at V and 5 bases at J, leaving 9 bases unmatched. CDR3 protein: CASTTGQGGYGYTF. CDR3 sequence (DNA): TGTGCCAGCACTACCGGACAGGGAGGGTATGGCTACACCTTC.

For the CDR3, the DNA is TGTGCCAGCAGCCTATCCGGGGGACAGGCCTACGAGCAGTACTTC. It yields the protein CASSLSGGQAYEQYF. The J gene is TRBJ2-7, the V gene TRBV13; 8 bases are shared with TRBD1. V lost 5 bases, J lost 2 bases, and 8 bases stayed unmatched. Germline-derived CDR1 and CDR2 are PRHDT and FYEKMQ (reference sequence). CDR3 length equals 15 residues.

This clonotype occurred many times. This chain uses TRBV7-2 with TRBJ1-3; D unresolved. V was pared by 2 bases and J by 7 bases, with 6 bases between. The CDR3 spans 12 residues. CDR1 and CDR2 from the germline V gene are SGHTA and FQGNSA. This CDR3 reads CASSLSKNTIYF. CDR3 nucleotides: TGTGCCAGCAGCTTATCGAAGAACACCATATATTTT.

A remark on this clonotype: The conserved phenylalanine or tryptophan normally closing the CDR3 is absent here, so this likely arose from a read error. The CDR3 protein is CASSQEGLAGNTGELFL. The DNA for the CDR3 is TGCGCCAGCAGCCAAGAGGGACTAGCGGGGAACACCGGGGAGCTGTTTTTG. The chain joins TRBV4-1 to TRBJ2-2, with 12 bases lining up with TRBD2. J gave up 1 base and V 0 bases, and 0 bases lay outside the gene matches. Germline V gene lookup returns CDR1 MGHRA and CDR2 YSYEKL. The CDR3 loop spans 17 amino acids.

This clonotype came up many times. The chain recombines TRBV15 with TRBJ2-5, with no clear D. Germline V gives CDR1 LNHNV, CDR2 YYDKDF (reference sequence). The CDR3 is made up of 19 amino acids. V shed 0 bases and J shed 2 bases, with 22 bases lying between them. CDR3 amino acids: CATSRDPQGLAGSQETQYF. CDR3 in DNA: TGTGCCACCAGCAGAGATCCTCAAGGTTTAGCAGGATCACAAGAGACCCAGTACTTC.

CDR3 bases: TGTGCCAGCTGCAAGGAGAAAGGCGGCTATGGCTACACCTTC. This encodes CASCKEKGGYGYTF. The chain recombines TRBV27 with TRBJ1-2, with D unresolved. Germline V gene lookup returns CDR1 MNHEY and CDR2 SMNVEV (reference sequence). V shed 8 bases and J shed 4 bases, with 17 bases lying between them. CDR3 length: 14 amino acids.

This clonotype is a singleton in its sample. The chain has TRBV5-6 and TRBJ1-5; weak D call: TRBD1 (6 bases). Germline lookup yields CDR1 SGHDT and CDR2 YYEEEE. Trimming took 2 bases from V and 4 from J, leaving 10 bases between them. The CDR3 has 14 residues. CDR3 residues: CASSFVTGNQPQHF. In DNA, the CDR3 is TGTGCCAGCAGCTTTGTGACAGGTAATCAGCCCCAGCATTTT.

This sequence joins TRBV3-1 and TRBJ2-7, with D perhaps TRBD1 (6 bases). V lost 4 bases and J lost 3, with 16 bases in between. Germline V lookup: CDR1 LGHDT, CDR2 YNNKEL (reference sequence). This CDR3 contains 15 residues. Written as DNA, the CDR3 is TGTGCCAGCAGCCTGAGTCGGACAGTCAGCTACGAGCAGTACTTC. Amino acids: CASSLSRTVSYEQYF.

Comment on this clonotype: This may arise from a read error, as a much more abundant clone is one base away. This rearrangement joins TRBV6-5 to TRBJ2-7; TRBD1 aligns across 7 bases. Germline V gene sequence: CDR1 MNHEY, CDR2 SVGAGI. CDR3 length: 14 amino acids. The CDR3 is CASRQGLGSFEQYF. DNA for the CDR3: TGTGCCAGCAGACAGGGGTTGGGATCCTTCGAGCAGTACTTC.

This clonotype was recorded at least ten times. The CDR3 protein is CASSSGSTYEQYF. CDR3 nucleotides: TGTGCCAGCAGCTCCGGGTCTACCTACGAGCAGTACTTC. This chain uses TRBV7-9 with TRBJ2-7; D not resolved. The germline V gene encodes CDR1 SEHNR and CDR2 FQNEAQ (reference sequence). Trimming cost V 4 bases and J 2 bases, with 9 bases left between them. The CDR3 is 13 residues long.

Concerning this clonotype itself: One end of the junction is discordant with germline, which a read error may explain. The chain combines TRBV10-3 with TRBJ2-1, with D possibly TRBD2 on 5 matching bases. The CDR3 totals 13 residues. Germline CDR1 is ENHRY and CDR2 is SYGVKD. The CDR3: CATAEEVSDEQLF. The CDR3 region has the DNA TGTGCCACGGCGGAGGAGGTCAGCGATGAGCAGTTGTTC.

The chain uses TRBV6-1 and TRBJ1-2; 7 nucleotides match TRBD1. The trim removed 2 bases at V and 5 bases at J, leaving 5 bases unmatched. The CDR3 runs 14 residues. Germline loops: CDR1 MNHNS, CDR2 SASEGT. The CDR3 DNA reads as TGTGCCAGCAGTGAACCAGAGGGGGCGTATGGCTACACCTTC. Translating it yields CASSEPEGAYGYTF.

This chain joins TRBV6-5 and TRBJ2-1; 16 nucleotides line up with TRBD2. Unmatched junction bases numbered 15, after V lost 6 bases and J lost 7 bases. Germline CDR1 reads MNHEY; CDR2 reads SVGAGI. This CDR3 is 19 amino acids long. The CDR3 is CASRGSGLAGGQKRNEQFF. The DNA of the CDR3 is TGTGCCAGCAGGGGCTCGGGACTAGCGGGGGGGCAAAAAAGGAATGAGCAGTTCTTC.